Listed here is a single T cell receptor beta chain. The CDR3 is 15 residues long. Germline lookup yields CDR1 LGHNA and CDR2 YSLEER. Trimming cost V 0 bases and J 10 bases, with 15 bases left between them. The sample is drawn from a study of blood T cell repertoires in COVID-19. Study-level information: Spain, Italy and the United States supplied samples that represented acute and convalescent COVID-19.

TCRdb's copy holds only in-frame clones and misses some; the assay was immunoSEQ multiplex PCR. The table shows approximately 250,000 clones, with around 90% occurring only once. No more than 2 weeks before study entry, exposed participants had met a case of COVID-19. This receptor was taken from a woman aged 35 to 49 who had been exposed to COVID-19. Sequencing was performed on PBMCs or T cells enriched from blood (not recorded which). The chain uses TRBV4-3 and TRBJ1-4; D remains unclear. As DNA, the CDR3 is TGCGCCAGCAGCCAAGATTCCGGACTGGTTGGAAAACTGTTTTTT. Protein product: CASSQDSGLVGKLFF.